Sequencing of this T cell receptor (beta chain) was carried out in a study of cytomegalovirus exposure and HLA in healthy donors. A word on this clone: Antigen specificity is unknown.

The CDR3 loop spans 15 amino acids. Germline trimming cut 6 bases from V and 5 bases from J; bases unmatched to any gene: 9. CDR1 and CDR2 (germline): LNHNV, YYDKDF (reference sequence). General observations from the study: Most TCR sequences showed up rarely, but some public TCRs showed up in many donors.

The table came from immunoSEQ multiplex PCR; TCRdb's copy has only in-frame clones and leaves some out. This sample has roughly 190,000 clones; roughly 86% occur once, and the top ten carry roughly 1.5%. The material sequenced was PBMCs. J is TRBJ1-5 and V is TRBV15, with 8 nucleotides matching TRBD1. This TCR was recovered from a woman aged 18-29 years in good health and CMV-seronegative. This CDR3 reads CATRDYRGGDQPQHF. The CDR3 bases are TGTGCCACCAGGGACTACAGGGGGGGAGATCAGCCCCAGCATTTT. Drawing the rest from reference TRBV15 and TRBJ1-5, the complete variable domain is DAMVIQNPRYQVTQFGKPVTLSCSQTLNHNVMYWYQQKSSQAPKLLFHYYDKDFNNEADTPDNFQSRRPNTSFCFLDIRSPGLGDTAMYLCATRDYRGGDQPQHFGDGTRLSIL.